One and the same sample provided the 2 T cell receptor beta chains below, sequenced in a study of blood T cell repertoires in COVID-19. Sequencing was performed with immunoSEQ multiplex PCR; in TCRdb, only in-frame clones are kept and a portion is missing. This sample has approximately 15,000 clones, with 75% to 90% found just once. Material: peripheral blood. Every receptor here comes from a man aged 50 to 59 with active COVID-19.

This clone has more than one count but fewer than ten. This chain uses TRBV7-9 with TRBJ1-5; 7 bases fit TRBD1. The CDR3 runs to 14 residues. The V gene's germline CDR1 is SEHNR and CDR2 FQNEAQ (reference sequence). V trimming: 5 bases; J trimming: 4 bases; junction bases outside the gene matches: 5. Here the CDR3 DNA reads TGTGCCAGCAGCCTGGGACAGCTTAATCAGCCCCAGCATTTT. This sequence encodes CASSLGQLNQPQHF.

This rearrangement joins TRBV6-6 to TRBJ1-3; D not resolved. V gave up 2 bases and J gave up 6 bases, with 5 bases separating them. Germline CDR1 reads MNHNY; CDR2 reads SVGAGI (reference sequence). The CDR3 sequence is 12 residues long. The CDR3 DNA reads TGTGCCAGCAGTTACAATAAAAACACCATATATTTT. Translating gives CASSYNKNTIYF.